These 30 T cell receptor beta chains originate from one sample sequenced in a study of blood T cell repertoires in COVID-19. Profiled with immunoSEQ multiplex PCR; TCRdb holds only in-frame clones, not every one. The data show roughly 51,000 clones, roughly nine tenths seen once. Sequencing was performed on peripheral blood. These receptors came from a man in his 70s with acute or convalescent COVID-19.

V is TRBV23-1 and J is TRBJ2-3, with 8 bases fitting TRBD2. TRBV23-1 belongs to the ORF category, with a function that is uncertain. The CDR3 sequence is 19 residues long. Losses at the gene ends were 3 bases for V and 7 bases for J; bases not matched to a gene: 21. CDR3 DNA sequence: TGCGCCAGCAGTCATCTTCGGAAACTAGCGGCGCAGACCCCGCATACGCAGTATTTT. This encodes CASSHLRKLAAQTPHTQYF.

This rearrangement joins TRBV14 to TRBJ2-1, with 8 bases matching TRBD1. In germline, CDR1 is SGHDN, CDR2 FVKESK. V lost 5 bases to trimming and J lost 2 bases; unmatched junction nucleotides: 14. CDR3 size: 18 residues. CDR3 in DNA: TGTGCCAGCAGCGTGTATCTTTTCAGGGGGCCGCCCTACAATGAGCAGTTCTTC. It codes for CASSVYLFRGPPYNEQFF.

The rearrangement uses TRBV3-1 (or the pseudogene TRBV3-2) and TRBJ2-7, with 10 positions matching TRBD1. This CDR3 contains 14 residues. The germline V gene has CDR1 LGHDT and CDR2 YNNKEL (reference sequence). V shed 4 bases and J 6 bases; nucleotides not matched to a gene: 6. The CDR3 coding sequence is TGTGCCAGCAGCCCAGACAGGGGGCAGGGCGAGCAGTACTTC. Its translation: CASSPDRGQGEQYF.

The chain has TRBV6-2 or TRBV6-3 and TRBJ2-1, with 12 nucleotides matching TRBD2. Germline loops: CDR1 MNHEY, CDR2 SVGEGT. The CDR3 runs to 16 residues. J gave up 5 bases and V 6 bases, and 8 bases lay outside the gene matches. CDR3 coding DNA: TGTGCCAGCAGCGGAGCGAGGACTAGCGGGGACAATGAGCAGTTCTTC. It translates to CASSGARTSGDNEQFF.

In this sample, this clone turned up a few times. V is TRBV4-3 and J is TRBJ1-1; the D gene is possibly TRBD1 (6 bases). The CDR3 is 16 residues long. The germline V gene has CDR1 LGHNA and CDR2 YSLEER. V dropped 1 base and J dropped 6 bases, with 18 bases sitting between them. This chain's CDR3 is CASSQVSYRDVPEAFF. The CDR3 DNA sequence: TGCGCCAGCAGCCAAGTTAGCTACAGGGATGTGCCTGAAGCTTTCTTT.

This clone was counted a few times. The V and J genes are TRBV9 and TRBJ2-7; tentatively, D is TRBD1 (7 bases). The length of the CDR3 is 14 residues. Germline V gives CDR1 SGDLS, CDR2 YYNGEE. Trimming took off 3 bases at V and 2 bases at J, with 12 bases between the two ends. CDR3 protein: CASSGRDSTYEQYF. The CDR3, as DNA: TGTGCCAGCAGCGGGAGGGACAGCACCTACGAGCAGTACTTC. Full variable domain (missing parts from reference TRBV9 and TRBJ2-7): DSGVTQTPKHLITATGQRVTLRCSPRSGDLSVYWYQQSLDQGLQFLIQYYNGEERAKGNILERFSAQQFPDLHSELNLSSLELGDSALYFCASSGRDSTYEQYFGPGTRLTVT.

The rearrangement links TRBV5-1 to TRBJ2-2; a possible D gene is TRBD2 (6 bases). The ends were cut back, 6 bases at V and 3 bases at J, with 12 bases in the middle. The germline CDR1 and CDR2 sequences are SGHRS and YFSETQ. The CDR3 is made up of 14 amino acids. The CDR3 here is CASNPGGYTGELFF. CDR3 in DNA: TGCGCCAGCAACCCCGGAGGGTACACCGGGGAGCTGTTTTTT.

The chain is built from TRBV19 and TRBJ1-2; D may be TRBD1 (5 bases). The CDR3 extends over 13 amino acids. The V end lost 5 bases, the J end lost 6 bases, and 13 bases lay between the germline ends. Germline loops: CDR1 LNHDA, CDR2 SQIVND (reference sequence). In DNA, the CDR3 is TGTGCCAGTAGTTCCCAGGGTCTGGATGGCTACACCTTC. Its protein product is CASSSQGLDGYTF.

The chain joins TRBV19 to TRBJ1-2; TRBD1 aligns across 7 bases. Germline-derived CDR1 and CDR2 are LNHDA and SQIVND (reference sequence). V shed 9 bases, J shed 8 bases, and the junction held 9 bases outside the gene matches. The CDR3 runs 12 residues. CDR3 sequence (DNA): TGTGCCAGCCTTGGCCAGGGGGACGGCTACACCTTC. Translated: CASLGQGDGYTF.

The genes are TRBV7-2 and TRBJ1-1; D is ambiguous. V lost 3 bases to trimming and J lost 1 base, with 6 bases between them. Germline lookup yields CDR1 SGHTA and CDR2 FQGNSA. CDR3 length: 13 amino acids. CDR3 nucleotide sequence: TGTGCCAGCAGCTTCCCAGGGAACACTGAAGCTTTCTTT. Its translation: CASSFPGNTEAFF.

The V gene is TRBV28, the J gene TRBJ1-6; weak D call: TRBD1 (6 bases). The V and J ends lost 6 bases and 5 bases respectively, with 17 bases between them. CDR1 is MDHEN, CDR2 SYDVKM, per germline. There are 16 residues in the CDR3. The chain's CDR3 is CASSRGGASHNSPLHF. The CDR3 coding sequence is TGTGCCAGCAGCCGGGGGGGGGCTTCTCATAATTCACCCCTCCACTTT.

The V call is TRBV5-1, the J call TRBJ2-2; a weak D match, TRBD1 (6 bases). V gave up 7 bases and J gave up 1 base, with 11 bases separating them. CDR1 is SGHRS and CDR2 is YFSETQ in the germline V gene. This CDR3 has 14 residues. In DNA, the CDR3 is TGCGCCAGCCCCGACAGGATGAACACCGGGGAGCTGTTTTTT. Protein: CASPDRMNTGELFF.

The chain uses TRBV5-6 and TRBJ1-3; 10 nucleotides agree with TRBD1. The germline gives CDR1 SGHDT, CDR2 YYEEEE. This CDR3 is 15 amino acids long. V trimming: 10 bases; J trimming: 4 bases; junction bases outside the gene matches: 11. The CDR3 loop is CAGKTGGFEGNTIYF. Written as DNA, the CDR3 is TGTGCCGGAAAGACAGGGGGCTTTGAGGGAAACACCATATATTTT.

V gene TRBV14 combines with J gene TRBJ2-7, with 10 bases matching TRBD2. The CDR3 is made up of 16 amino acids. The V segment lost 4 bases and the J segment 3 bases; nucleotides outside the gene matches: 9. Germline CDR1 SGHDN, CDR2 FVKESK. The CDR3 DNA sequence: TGTGCCAGCAGCCGAGAGCGGGGGGGGCTAAGCTACGAGCAGTACTTC. Its translation: CASSRERGGLSYEQYF.

This chain connects TRBV27 to TRBJ2-5; 7 bases align to TRBD2. Germline V gives CDR1 MNHEY, CDR2 SMNVEV (reference sequence). Trimming took 0 bases from V and 2 from J; bases not matched to a gene: 9. The CDR3 runs to 17 residues. CDR3 region: CASSLSPGGSQQETQYF. In DNA form, the CDR3 reads TGTGCCAGCAGTTTATCCCCGGGAGGCTCCCAACAAGAGACCCAGTACTTC.

The rearrangement joins TRBV4-1 to TRBJ1-1; no firm D call. Trimming stripped 4 bases from V and 3 bases from J, with 9 bases between. The germline V gene encodes CDR1 MGHRA and CDR2 YSYEKL. This CDR3 comprises 13 residues. The CDR3 is CASSRKADTEAFF. CDR3 sequence (DNA): TGCGCCAGCAGCCGAAAGGCGGACACTGAAGCTTTCTTT.

CDR3 in amino acids: CASSRRTSGDQTGELFF. CDR3 nucleotide sequence: TGCGCCAGCAGCCGTAGGACTAGCGGGGACCAGACCGGGGAGCTGTTTTTT. This chain joins TRBV5-1 and TRBJ2-2; 12 bases fit TRBD2. CDR1 SGHRS and CDR2 YFSETQ come from the germline V gene. The V and J ends lost 4 bases and 5 bases, in that order; junction bases with no gene match: 9. This CDR3 is built from 17 residues. The entire variable domain, with the rest obtained from reference TRBV5-1 and TRBJ2-2, is as follows: KAGVTQTPRYLIKTRGQQVTLSCSPISGHRSVSWYQQTPGQGLQFLFEYFSETQRNKGNFPGRFSGRQFSNSRSEMNVSTLELGDSALYLCASSRRTSGDQTGELFFGEGSRLTVL.

This chain uses TRBV5-8 with TRBJ1-2; D call uncertain. CDR1 and CDR2 (germline): SGHTS, YDEGEE. Deletions cut 1 base from V and 2 bases from J, with 12 bases between. This CDR3 region has 15 residues. The CDR3, as DNA: TGTGCCAGCAGCTTGCTATTACAGAAAAACTATGGCTACACCTTC. Amino acids: CASSLLLQKNYGYTF.

The J gene is TRBJ1-3, the V gene TRBV7-6; D is uncertain. Trimming shortened V by 1 base and J by 0 bases, and 10 bases separated the two germline ends. From germline, CDR1 is SGHVS and CDR2 FNYEAQ. The CDR3 sequence is 16 residues long. This CDR3 reads CASSLGPGTSGNTIYF. The CDR3 region has the DNA TGTGCCAGCAGCTTAGGCCCAGGCACCTCTGGAAACACCATATATTTT. The full variable domain, with the rest looked up from reference TRBV7-6 and TRBJ1-3, is GAGVSQSPRYKVTKRGQDVALRCDPISGHVSLYWYRQALGQGPEFLTYFNYEAQQDKSGLPNDRFSAERPEGSISTLTIQRTEQRDSAMYRCASSLGPGTSGNTIYFGEGSWLTVV.

The chain has TRBV14 and TRBJ1-4, with TRBD1 matching over 8 bases. Unmatched junction bases numbered 8, after V lost 5 bases and J lost 6 bases. The CDR3 covers 15 residues. In germline, CDR1 is SGHDN, CDR2 FVKESK. Written as DNA, the CDR3 is TGTGCCAGCAGCGAGACAGGGGACGTCTATGAAAAACTGTTTTTT. Translated: CASSETGDVYEKLFF.

About this clone: At one end the junction does not follow the germline gene, possibly because of a read error. This chain uses TRBV6-2 or TRBV6-3 with TRBJ2-7; the match to TRBD1 covers 7 bases. CDR3 length equals 13 residues. Germline V gene data show CDR1 as MNHEY and CDR2 as SVGEGT. This CDR3 reads CASSYGWGQSQAF. The CDR3, as DNA: TGTGCCAGCAGTTACGGGTGGGGACAGAGCCAGGCCTTC.

The chain carries TRBV3-1 (or the pseudogene TRBV3-2) and TRBJ1-4, with TRBD1 matching over 7 bases. The germline gives CDR1 LGHDT, CDR2 YNNKEL (reference sequence). CDR3 length: 16 residues. The J segment lost 0 bases and the V segment lost 7 bases, leaving 8 bases of the junction unmatched. The CDR3, as DNA: TGTGCCAGCATCTGGGGGACAGCAACAACTAATGAAAAACTGTTTTTT. Encoded protein: CASIWGTATTNEKLFF.

V gene TRBV7-2 combines with J gene TRBJ2-1; 13 bases are shared with TRBD2. The V segment lost 3 bases and the J segment 1 base; nucleotides outside the gene matches: 6. The CDR3 extends over 18 amino acids. Germline-derived CDR1 and CDR2 are SGHTA and FQGNSA. CDR3 sequence (DNA): TGTGCCAGCAGCTTCCCGACTAGCGGGGGGATATCCTACAATGAGCAGTTCTTC. Translating it yields CASSFPTSGGISYNEQFF.

The rearrangement joins TRBV2 to TRBJ1-2, with D possibly being TRBD1 (5 bases). V was trimmed by 5 bases and J by 8 bases, leaving 15 bases between them. Germline loops: CDR1 SNHLY, CDR2 FYNNEI. The CDR3 length is 13 residues. CDR3 sequence reads: CASSQTEGSGYTF. The CDR3 DNA is TGTGCCAGCAGTCAAACGGAGGGGTCGGGCTACACCTTC.

The rearrangement joins TRBV6-6 to TRBJ2-7, with 9 bases identical to TRBD2. This CDR3 is 13 amino acids long. Per the germline V gene, CDR1 is MNHNY and CDR2 is SVGAGI (reference sequence). Germline trimming cut 4 bases from V and 3 bases from J; bases unmatched to any gene: 1. The CDR3 spells CASSFSGGYEQYF. CDR3 sequence (DNA): TGTGCCAGCAGTTTTAGCGGGGGCTACGAGCAGTACTTC.

This clone was recorded only once. The rearrangement joins TRBV19 to TRBJ1-5; perhaps TRBD1 as D (6 bases). The germline V and J ends were trimmed by 8 bases and 2 bases, with 16 bases remaining between them. Per germline, CDR1 LNHDA and CDR2 SQIVND (reference sequence). This CDR3 comprises 15 residues. The CDR3 here is CASREEPGGNQPQHF. The CDR3 DNA reads TGTGCCAGTCGGGAGGAGCCAGGGGGCAATCAGCCCCAGCATTTT.

The chain joins TRBV18 to TRBJ1-2; 8 positions agree with TRBD1. Trimming at V came to 1 base and at J to 6 bases, leaving 4 bases not matched to a gene. Germline V gives CDR1 KGHSH, CDR2 LQKENI. The CDR3 consists of 14 residues. CDR3 residues: CASSPRQGMDGYTF. The CDR3, as DNA: TGTGCCAGCTCACCACGACAGGGGATGGATGGCTACACCTTC. The full variable domain, completed using reference TRBV18 and TRBJ1-2, is NAGVMQNPRHLVRRRGQEARLRCSPMKGHSHVYWYRQLPEEGLKFMVYLQKENIIDESGMPKERFSAEFPKEGPSILRIQQVVRGDSAAYFCASSPRQGMDGYTFGSGTRLTVV.

The chain recombines TRBV19 with TRBJ2-5; TRBD1 matches at 9 bases. The V gene end was trimmed by 5 bases and the J gene end by 1 base; junction bases not matched to a gene: 11. Germline assignment: CDR1 LNHDA and CDR2 SQIVND (reference sequence). CDR3 length: 17 residues. The CDR3 nucleotides are TGTGCCAGTAGTGGTCTACCGGGACAGGGTTTCCAAGAGACCCAGTACTTC. Amino acid sequence: CASSGLPGQGFQETQYF.

The chain uses TRBV7-8 and TRBJ1-2; a weak D match, TRBD1 (6 bases). The germline gives CDR1 SGHVS, CDR2 FQNEAQ. CDR3 length: 14 amino acids. Deletions cut 5 bases from V and 8 bases from J, with 18 bases between. In DNA form, the CDR3 reads TGTGCCAGCAGCGCCGGACAGATACCAAGCGGCTACACCTTC. The encoded protein is CASSAGQIPSGYTF.

The rearrangement uses TRBV18 and TRBJ2-2; D possibly corresponds to TRBD1 (5 bases). Trimming stripped 3 bases from V and 7 bases from J, with 18 bases between. Germline values: CDR1 KGHSH, CDR2 LQKENI. The CDR3 totals 16 residues. CDR3 protein: CASSPFPGPRHGELFF. In nucleotides, the CDR3 is TGTGCCAGCTCACCTTTTCCAGGGCCACGTCACGGGGAGCTGTTTTTT. Full variable domain (rest looked up from reference TRBV18 and TRBJ2-2): NAGVMQNPRHLVRRRGQEARLRCSPMKGHSHVYWYRQLPEEGLKFMVYLQKENIIDESGMPKERFSAEFPKEGPSILRIQQVVRGDSAAYFCASSPFPGPRHGELFFGEGSRLTVL.